A selection of T cell receptor beta chains follows, all from one sample in a study of vaccination effects on CD4 cells after COVID-19. Repertoires were generated with immunoSEQ multiplex PCR, while TCRdb's copy carries only in-frame clones and drops some. The sample includes roughly 25,000 clones, more than 60% of them seen just once. No antigen has been assigned to these receptors. This specimen was CD4+ T cells from PBMCs cultured with SARS-CoV-2 spike peptides, taken after COVID-19 vaccination. The receptors come from a human donor who received a COVID-19 vaccine. Each CDR3 is given with its conserved first and last residue. Each record gives: V gene, J gene, D gene, clone size, CDR3 DNA, CDR3 protein. The D gene is left open where the match is weak. Part of the rows lack a size; the others show once, few, many or a class for expanded clones.

v_gene: TRBV6-5
j_gene: TRBJ2-2
d_gene: TRBD2
abundance: -
CDR3nt: TGTGCCAGCAGTTATCTGGCGGGAGGGCCTGGCGGGGAGCTGTTTTTT
CDR3aa: CASSYLAGGPGGELFF

v_gene: TRBV5-7
j_gene: TRBJ2-5
d_gene: -
abundance: -
CDR3nt: TGTGCCAGCAGCTTCCATGGCTGGACTAAAGAGACCCAGTACTTC
CDR3aa: CASSFHGWTKETQYF

v_gene: TRBV24-1
j_gene: TRBJ2-3
d_gene: -
abundance: few
CDR3nt: TGTGCCACCAGTGACTCGGGACGCTTCGGGCAGTATTTT
CDR3aa: CATSDSGRFGQYF

v_gene: TRBV6-5
j_gene: TRBJ1-6
d_gene: TRBD1
abundance: -
CDR3nt: TGTGCCAGCAGACCGACAGGGTTACCTTCACCCCTCCACTTT
CDR3aa: CASRPTGLPSPLHF

v_gene: TRBV7-6
j_gene: TRBJ1-1
d_gene: TRBD1
abundance: -
CDR3nt: TGTGCCAGCAGCAGATCCCCGGGACAGATGGTTGAAGCTTTCTTT
CDR3aa: CASSRSPGQMVEAFF

v_gene: TRBV18
j_gene: TRBJ2-3
d_gene: -
abundance: once
CDR3nt: TGTGCCAGCTCACCGACAGTTGAAGATACGCAGTATTTT
CDR3aa: CASSPTVEDTQYF

v_gene: TRBV20-1
j_gene: TRBJ1-2
d_gene: -
abundance: few
CDR3nt: TGCAGTGCTAGAAACAGTTTGGGGTACACCTTC
CDR3aa: CSARNSLGYTF

v_gene: TRBV11-2
j_gene: TRBJ2-1
d_gene: TRBD2
abundance: -
CDR3nt: TGTGCCAGCAGCGGGACTAGCGGGAGTGGTAATGAGCAGTTCTTC
CDR3aa: CASSGTSGSGNEQFF

v_gene: TRBV19
j_gene: TRBJ1-3
d_gene: TRBD1
abundance: -
CDR3nt: TGTGCCAGTAGTATTGGGACAGGGGCTGGAAACACCATATATTTT
CDR3aa: CASSIGTGAGNTIYF

v_gene: TRBV2
j_gene: TRBJ2-5
d_gene: TRBD1
abundance: -
CDR3nt: TGTGCCAGCAGCCGGGACAGGGGTGACCAAGAGACCCAGTACTTC
CDR3aa: CASSRDRGDQETQYF

v_gene: TRBV27
j_gene: TRBJ1-6
d_gene: -
abundance: -
CDR3nt: TGTGCCAGCAGTTTTCTACAGGGTAATTCACCCCTCCACTTT
CDR3aa: CASSFLQGNSPLHF

v_gene: TRBV19
j_gene: TRBJ2-7
d_gene: -
abundance: -
CDR3nt: TGTGCCAGTAGATCCGGCTCGGAGTCCTACGAGCAGTACTTC
CDR3aa: CASRSGSESYEQYF

v_gene: TRBV3-1/TRBV3-2
j_gene: TRBJ1-6
d_gene: TRBD1
abundance: -
CDR3nt: TGTGCCAGCAGCCCGGGACAGGGTAATTCACCCCTCCACTTT
CDR3aa: CASSPGQGNSPLHF

v_gene: TRBV6-1
j_gene: TRBJ2-7
d_gene: TRBD1
abundance: -
CDR3nt: TGTGCCAGCAGTGAATCTCTCCAGGGACAGGTTCGAGTCTACGAGCAGTACTTC
CDR3aa: CASSESLQGQVRVYEQYF

v_gene: TRBV24-1
j_gene: TRBJ2-5
d_gene: -
abundance: -
CDR3nt: TGTGCCACCAGTGATTCTTCGGCTGTTGAGACCCAGTACTTC
CDR3aa: CATSDSSAVETQYF

v_gene: TRBV30
j_gene: TRBJ2-5
d_gene: -
abundance: -
CDR3nt: TGTGCCTGGAACAAAATACAAGAGACCCAGTACTTC
CDR3aa: CAWNKIQETQYF

v_gene: TRBV15
j_gene: TRBJ1-5
d_gene: -
abundance: -
CDR3nt: TGTGCCACCAGCAGAGATGGGGGGTATCAGCCCCAGCATTTT
CDR3aa: CATSRDGGYQPQHF

v_gene: TRBV7-2
j_gene: TRBJ1-6
d_gene: -
abundance: -
CDR3nt: TGTGCCAGCAGTACAGGGTTACGATCACCCCTCCACTTT
CDR3aa: CASSTGLRSPLHF

v_gene: TRBV10-3
j_gene: TRBJ2-6
d_gene: TRBD2
abundance: -
CDR3nt: TGTGCCATCAGTCCGTCGGGAGGACTGCGGTCCGGGGCCAACGTCCTGACTTTC
CDR3aa: CAISPSGGLRSGANVLTF

v_gene: TRBV7-9
j_gene: TRBJ1-2
d_gene: TRBD1
abundance: few
CDR3nt: TGTGCCAGCAACTTAAGGGGGCAGAACTATGGCTACACCTTC
CDR3aa: CASNLRGQNYGYTF

v_gene: TRBV4-1
j_gene: TRBJ1-2
d_gene: -
abundance: few
CDR3nt: TGCGCCAGCAGCCAAGTAAGGGCCTATGGCTACACCTTC
CDR3aa: CASSQVRAYGYTF

v_gene: TRBV5-1
j_gene: TRBJ1-2
d_gene: -
abundance: -
CDR3nt: TGCGCCAGCAGCTTGGCCTCTAGGACTGACAACTATGGCTACACCTTC
CDR3aa: CASSLASRTDNYGYTF

v_gene: TRBV29-1
j_gene: TRBJ1-1
d_gene: -
abundance: -
CDR3nt: TGCAGCGCGCGACAGGACCAGAACACTGAAGCTTTCTTT
CDR3aa: CSARQDQNTEAFF

v_gene: TRBV6-5
j_gene: TRBJ2-3
d_gene: -
abundance: -
CDR3nt: TGTGCCAGCTGGGTGGGTGGAAACACAGATACGCAGTATTTT
CDR3aa: CASWVGGNTDTQYF

v_gene: TRBV19
j_gene: TRBJ2-7
d_gene: TRBD1
abundance: -
CDR3nt: TGTGCCAGTATCAGGTCAGGGGGCGACGAGCAGTACTTC
CDR3aa: CASIRSGGDEQYF

v_gene: TRBV2
j_gene: TRBJ1-5
d_gene: TRBD1
abundance: -
CDR3nt: TGTGCCAGCAGTTATGTGGTGCCAAGGACAGGGGGCGCCGGTAGCAATCAGCCCCAGCATTTT
CDR3aa: CASSYVVPRTGGAGSNQPQHF

v_gene: TRBV2
j_gene: TRBJ1-5
d_gene: -
abundance: -
CDR3nt: TGTGCCAGCAGAGTTGGGTCTCGCAATCAGCCCCAGCATTTT
CDR3aa: CASRVGSRNQPQHF